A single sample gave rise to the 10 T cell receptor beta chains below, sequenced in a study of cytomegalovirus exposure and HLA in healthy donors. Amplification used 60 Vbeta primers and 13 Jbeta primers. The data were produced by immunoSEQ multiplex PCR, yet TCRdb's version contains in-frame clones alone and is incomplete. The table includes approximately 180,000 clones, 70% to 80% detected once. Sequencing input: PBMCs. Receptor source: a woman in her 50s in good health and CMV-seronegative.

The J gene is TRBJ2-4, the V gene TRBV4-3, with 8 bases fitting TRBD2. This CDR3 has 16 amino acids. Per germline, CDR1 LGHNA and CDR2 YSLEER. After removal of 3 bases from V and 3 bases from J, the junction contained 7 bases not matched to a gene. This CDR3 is CASSQGLVSLKNIQYF. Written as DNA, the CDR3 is TGCGCCAGCAGCCAGGGACTAGTGAGTCTCAAAAACATTCAGTACTTC.

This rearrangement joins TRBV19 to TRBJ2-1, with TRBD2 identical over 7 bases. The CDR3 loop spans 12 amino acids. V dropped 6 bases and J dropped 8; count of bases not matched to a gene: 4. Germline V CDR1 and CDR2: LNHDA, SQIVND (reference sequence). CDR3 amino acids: CASRAGRDEQFF. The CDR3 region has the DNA TGTGCCAGTAGGGCAGGGAGGGATGAGCAGTTCTTC.

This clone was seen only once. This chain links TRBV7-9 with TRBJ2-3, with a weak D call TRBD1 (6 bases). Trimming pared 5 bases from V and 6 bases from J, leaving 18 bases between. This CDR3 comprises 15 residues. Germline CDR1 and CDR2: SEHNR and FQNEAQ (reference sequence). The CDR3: CASSPGGGLADTQYF. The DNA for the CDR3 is TGTGCCAGCAGCCCTGGGGGCGGCCTCGCGGATACGCAGTATTTT.

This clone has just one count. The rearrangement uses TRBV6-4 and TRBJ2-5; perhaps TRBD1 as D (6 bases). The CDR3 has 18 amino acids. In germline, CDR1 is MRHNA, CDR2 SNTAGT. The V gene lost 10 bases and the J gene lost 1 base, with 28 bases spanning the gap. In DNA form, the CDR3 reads TGTGCCACCCCAAGACGGGGACCGGGACAAAGCTCCCAAGAGACCCAGTACTTC. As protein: CATPRRGPGQSSQETQYF.

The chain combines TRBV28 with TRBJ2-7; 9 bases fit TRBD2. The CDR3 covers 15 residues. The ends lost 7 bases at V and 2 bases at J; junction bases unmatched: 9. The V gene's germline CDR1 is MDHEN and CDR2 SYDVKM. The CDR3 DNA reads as TGTGCCAGCACCTCCCAAGCGGGGGGCACCTACGAGCAGTACTTC. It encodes CASTSQAGGTYEQYF.

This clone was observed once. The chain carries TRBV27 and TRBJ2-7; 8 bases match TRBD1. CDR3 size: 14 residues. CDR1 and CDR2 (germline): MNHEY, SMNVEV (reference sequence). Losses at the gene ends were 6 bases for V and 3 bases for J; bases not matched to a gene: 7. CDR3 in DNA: TGTGCCAGCAGCCGGGACAGGACCTTCTACGAGCAGTACTTC. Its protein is CASSRDRTFYEQYF.

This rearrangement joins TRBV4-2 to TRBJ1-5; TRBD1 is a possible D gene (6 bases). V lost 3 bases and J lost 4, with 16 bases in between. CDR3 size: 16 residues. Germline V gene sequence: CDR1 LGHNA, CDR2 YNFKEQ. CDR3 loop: CASSHYGTTKNQPQHF. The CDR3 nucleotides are TGTGCCAGCAGCCACTACGGGACAACTAAAAATCAGCCCCAGCATTTT.

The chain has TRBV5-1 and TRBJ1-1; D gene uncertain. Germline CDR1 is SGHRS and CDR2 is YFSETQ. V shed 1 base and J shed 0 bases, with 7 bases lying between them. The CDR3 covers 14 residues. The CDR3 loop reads CASSLTVMNTEAFF. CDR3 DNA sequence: TGCGCCAGCAGCTTGACAGTCATGAACACTGAAGCTTTCTTT.

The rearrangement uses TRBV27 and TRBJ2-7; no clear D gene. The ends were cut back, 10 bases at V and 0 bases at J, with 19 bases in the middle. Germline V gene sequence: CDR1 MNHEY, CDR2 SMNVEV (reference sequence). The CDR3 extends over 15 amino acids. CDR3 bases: TGTGCCACCGCACCCTGGTCGGAGCGCTCCTACGAGCAGTACTTC. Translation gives CATAPWSERSYEQYF.

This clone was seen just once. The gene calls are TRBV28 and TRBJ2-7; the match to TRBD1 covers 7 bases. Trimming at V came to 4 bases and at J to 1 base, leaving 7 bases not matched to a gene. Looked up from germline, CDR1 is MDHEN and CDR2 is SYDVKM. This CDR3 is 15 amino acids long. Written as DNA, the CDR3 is TGTGCCAGCAGTTCCCCGACAGGGATATCCTACGAGCAGTACTTC. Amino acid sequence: CASSSPTGISYEQYF.